The following is a T cell receptor beta chain sequence with its context. Its antigen is unknown. The entry originates in a study of blood T cells in healthy people across ages. Notes on the study in general: The unsorted PBMCs prevented any conclusive comparison of naive versus antigen-experienced cells.

Using a J-beta primer mix together with a sample-barcoded 5' primer, a second PCR was run for roughly 6 to 11 cycles. Each cDNA molecule received a tag from a template-switch adaptor that had 12 random nucleotides. A single record per CDR3 protein comes from TCRdb applying MiXCR to the 5' RACE reads. Of roughly 800,000 distinct CDR3 sequences listed, more than 45% are singletons. CDR1 and CDR2 from the germline V gene are DFQATT and SNEGSKA (reference sequence). V was shortened by 4 bases and J by 2 bases, with 3 bases between the two germline ends. This CDR3 is 11 amino acids long. The sequencing sample was made of blood. The chain links TRBV20-1 to TRBJ2-1, with D hard to call. This receptor was obtained from a man aged 25-45 years in good health. For the CDR3, the DNA is TGCAGTGCTACAACCTACAATGAGCAGTTCTTC. Amino acids: CSATTYNEQFF.